The 25 T cell receptor beta chains in this list originate from one sample, sequenced in a study of CD8 T cells in ankylosing spondylitis listed by TCRdb under 2017. Library generation was performed with 5' RACE. Sequencing instrument: Illumina HiSeq 2500. TCRdb passed the public sequencing reads through fastp at Q25 and MiXCR, retaining productive beta sequences. Every distinct CDR3 protein forms one entry, paired with its most common genes and DNA. The sample table contains about 220,000 distinct CDR3 sequences; only one count was recorded for 5.5% to 7.5% of them. 12% to 15% of the sample rests with the top ten. For these receptors, no antigen is known. Broad study findings and their caveats: Blood from ankylosing spondylitis patients appeared to be characterized by a TCR beta motif composed of eight highly homologous amino acid variants.

Source material: blood, either unsorted or a sorted T cell fraction (not recorded which). These TCRs come from a male donor with ankylosing spondylitis.

The sample holds many counts of this clonotype. The chain joins TRBV28 to TRBJ1-1, with 8 bases aligning to TRBD1. The germline V gene has CDR1 MDHEN and CDR2 SYDVKM. J gave up 0 bases and V 5 bases, and 5 bases lay outside the gene matches. This CDR3 region has 15 residues. The CDR3 here is CASSADRGMNTEAFF. CDR3 nucleotide sequence: TGTGCCAGCAGTGCCGACAGGGGAATGAACACTGAAGCTTTCTTT.

This clonotype has a count of ten or more. The rearrangement uses TRBV9 and TRBJ2-3; the D call may be TRBD1 or TRBD2 (7 bases each). CDR1 SGDLS and CDR2 YYNGEE come from the germline V gene. The CDR3 extends over 16 amino acids. Trimming removed 4 bases at V and 0 bases at J, with 15 bases between. Here the CDR3 reads CASSQGGATSTDTQYF. The CDR3 DNA follows: TGTGCCAGCAGCCAGGGGGGGGCTACTAGCACAGATACGCAGTATTTT.

This clonotype was found many times. The chain employs TRBV27 and TRBJ2-1; 9 bases are a match to TRBD1. This CDR3 contains 16 residues. CDR1 MNHEY and CDR2 SMNVEV come from the germline V gene (reference sequence). The J segment lost 8 bases and the V segment lost 4 bases, leaving 12 bases of the junction unmatched. The CDR3 is CASSSPGQGFWYEQFF. CDR3 nucleotides: TGTGCCAGCAGTTCACCGGGACAGGGCTTTTGGTATGAGCAGTTCTTC.

This clonotype came up many times. The chain carries TRBV7-9 and TRBJ2-7, with TRBD2 identical over 7 bases. CDR1 is SEHNR, CDR2 FQNEAQ, per germline (reference sequence). The CDR3 extends over 13 amino acids. V shed 6 bases and J 3 bases; nucleotides not matched to a gene: 5. The CDR3 here is CASRAGTNYEQYF. As DNA, the CDR3 is TGTGCCAGCAGGGCCGGGACTAACTACGAGCAGTACTTC.

The table lists this clonotype with many counts. This chain links TRBV20-1 with TRBJ2-2; D possibly matches TRBD1 or TRBD2 (7 bases each). Germline V gene data show CDR1 as DFQATT and CDR2 as SNEGSKA (reference sequence). The V gene lost 5 bases and the J gene lost 6 bases, with 16 bases spanning the gap. The CDR3 runs 14 residues. In nucleotides, the CDR3 is TGCAGTGCTCCGGAGCCAGGGGGGGCCGGGGAGCTGTTTTTT. Its translation: CSAPEPGGAGELFF.

This clonotype was seen ten or more times. The chain links TRBV7-6 to TRBJ1-1; TRBD1 is a possible D gene (5 bases). CDR1 is SGHVS and CDR2 is FNYEAQ in the germline V gene. This CDR3 is 14 amino acids long. V was shortened by 1 base and J by 4 bases, with 10 bases between the two germline ends. The CDR3 region is CASSLEGVGTEAFF. The DNA for the CDR3 is TGTGCCAGCAGCTTAGAAGGGGTGGGCACTGAAGCTTTCTTT.

Here the CDR3 reads CSARTSGRGYEQYF. The CDR3 DNA follows: TGCAGTGCTAGGACAAGCGGGAGGGGTTACGAGCAGTACTTC. This chain connects TRBV20-1 to TRBJ2-7; TRBD2 matches 10 bases. The V gene end was trimmed by 3 bases and the J gene end by 4 bases; junction bases not matched to a gene: 6. The CDR3 extends over 14 amino acids. Germline lookup yields CDR1 DFQATT and CDR2 SNEGSKA (reference sequence).

This chain connects TRBV5-6 to TRBJ2-3; weak D call: TRBD2 (6 bases). Germline V gives CDR1 SGHDT, CDR2 YYEEEE. This CDR3 is 14 amino acids long. Trimming removed 6 bases from V and 1 base from J, with 12 bases in between. The CDR3 nucleotides are TGTGCCAGCACCCCCACGGGAGGCACAGATACGCAGTATTTT. Its translation is CASTPTGGTDTQYF.

This clonotype has a count of ten or more. CDR3 residues: CASSPRTGQQETQYF. Here the CDR3 DNA reads TGCGCCAGCAGCCCTCGGACAGGGCAACAAGAGACCCAGTACTTC. The chain combines TRBV4-3 with TRBJ2-5; 8 positions agree with TRBD1. Trimming took 4 bases from V and 2 from J; bases not matched to a gene: 6. Germline V gene sequence: CDR1 LGHNA, CDR2 YSLEER. This CDR3 region has 15 residues.

This clonotype has a handful of counts. The rearrangement joins TRBV5-6 to TRBJ1-3; unclear D gene. The CDR3 totals 13 residues. V was trimmed by 2 bases and J by 1 base, leaving 4 bases between them. Germline CDR1 is SGHDT and CDR2 is YYEEEE. The CDR3 DNA follows: TGTGCCAGCAGCTTTCCTTCTGGAAACACCATATATTTT. Its translation is CASSFPSGNTIYF.

This clonotype came up many times. This chain joins TRBV7-2 and TRBJ1-1; D ambiguous. Germline-derived CDR1 and CDR2 are SGHTA and FQGNSA. V shed 5 bases and J shed 1 base, with 14 bases lying between them. This CDR3 is 15 amino acids long. The CDR3 here is CASSTHRGGNTEAFF. CDR3 sequence (DNA): TGTGCCAGCAGCACCCACAGAGGAGGGAACACTGAAGCTTTCTTT.

The V call is TRBV11-2, the J call TRBJ2-7, with unresolved D. V lost 9 bases, J lost 3 bases, and 12 bases lay in between. The CDR3 is 12 residues long. Germline-derived CDR1 and CDR2 are SGHAT and FQNNGV. The CDR3 spells CASSYFGYEQYF. CDR3 in DNA: TGTGCCAGTTCGTATTTTGGCTACGAGCAGTACTTC.

This clonotype was recorded at least ten times. The chain links TRBV12-3 or TRBV12-4 to TRBJ1-2; a possible D gene is TRBD1 (5 bases). V gave up 4 bases and J gave up 3 bases, with 6 bases separating them. The CDR3 totals 12 residues. The CDR3 sequence: CASSWDYYGYTF. CDR3 bases: TGTGCCAGCAGTTGGGACTACTATGGCTACACCTTC.

For the CDR3, the DNA is TGTGCCAGCAGCTTTTCCCGCAGGGGGTATCCTGAAGCTTTCTTT. Its protein is CASSFSRRGYPEAFF. This chain joins TRBV5-8 and TRBJ1-1; 7 bases align to TRBD1. The CDR3 contains 15 residues. Germline-derived CDR1 and CDR2 are SGHTS and YDEGEE. The J segment lost 6 bases and the V segment lost 2 bases, leaving 10 bases of the junction unmatched. Using reference TRBV5-8 and TRBJ1-1 for the parts outside the CDR3, the full variable domain is EAGVTQSPTHLIKTRGQQATLRCSPISGHTSVYWYQQALGLGLQFLLWYDEGEERNRGNFPPRFSGRQFPNYSSELNVNALELEDSALYLCASSFSRRGYPEAFFGQGTRLTVV.

This clonotype has only a few counts. The chain employs TRBV24-1 and TRBJ2-3; no firm D call. V was shortened by 0 bases and J by 2 bases, with 8 bases between the two germline ends. The CDR3 covers 15 residues. Germline assignment: CDR1 KGHDR and CDR2 SFDVKD. CDR3 protein: CATSDLGDFTDTQYF. In nucleotides, the CDR3 is TGTGCCACCAGTGATTTGGGGGATTTCACAGATACGCAGTATTTT.

The chain employs TRBV6-2 or TRBV6-3 and TRBJ2-7, with TRBD1 matching over 7 bases. The CDR3 loop spans 14 amino acids. With V trimmed by 5 bases and J by 3 bases, 7 bases remained unmatched. Germline V gene sequence: CDR1 MNHEY, CDR2 SVGEGT. CDR3 amino acids: CASSPGQANYEQYF. CDR3 DNA sequence: TGTGCCAGCAGTCCTGGACAGGCCAACTACGAGCAGTACTTC.

The rearrangement links TRBV6-1 to TRBJ2-1; D unclear. CDR1 and CDR2 (germline): MNHNS, SASEGT. Trimming shortened V by 6 bases and J by 9 bases, and 18 bases separated the two germline ends. The CDR3 length is 14 residues. CDR3 residues: CASSENGPWGEQFF. The CDR3 DNA follows: TGTGCCAGCAGCGAAAACGGGCCCTGGGGTGAGCAGTTCTTC.

This clonotype appeared many times. The chain's CDR3 is CSASTGSPLHF. CDR3 in DNA: TGCAGTGCTAGTACAGGTTCACCCCTCCACTTT. V and J are TRBV20-1 and TRBJ1-6; possibly TRBD1 for D (5 bases). CDR1 and CDR2 from the germline V gene are DFQATT and SNEGSKA (reference sequence). Trimming removed 3 bases at V and 9 bases at J, with 6 bases between. This CDR3 region has 11 residues.

This clonotype was picked up a small number of times. The gene calls are TRBV5-6 and TRBJ2-6; D possibly corresponds to TRBD1 (5 bases). The CDR3 has 16 amino acids. Looked up from germline, CDR1 is SGHDT and CDR2 is YYEEEE. V was pared by 4 bases and J by 0 bases, with 11 bases between. The CDR3 region is CASSGGHISGANVLTF. The DNA for the CDR3 is TGTGCCAGCAGCGGCGGACATATCTCTGGGGCCAACGTCCTGACTTTC. The variable domain in full, with the rest retrieved from reference TRBV5-6 and TRBJ2-6, is DAGVTQSPTHLIKTRGQQVTLRCSPKSGHDTVSWYQQALGQGPQFIFQYYEEEERQRGNFPDRFSGHQFPNYSSELNVNALLLGDSALYLCASSGGHISGANVLTFGAGSRLTVL.

In this sample, this clonotype turned up many times. The rearrangement links TRBV7-9 to TRBJ2-5; TRBD2 matches at 13 bases. This CDR3 is built from 16 residues. V lost 5 bases and J lost 5; bases outside the gene matches: 8. The germline gives CDR1 SEHNR, CDR2 FQNEAQ (reference sequence). The CDR3 nucleotides are TGTGCCAGCAGCCCAAAGACTAGCGGGAGGTTTGAGACCCAGTACTTC. Amino acids: CASSPKTSGRFETQYF.

J is TRBJ1-4 and V is TRBV12-3 or TRBV12-4; possible D gene TRBD1, 6 bases. Trimming removed 11 bases at V and 6 bases at J, with 28 bases between. This CDR3 has 17 residues. The CDR3 loop reads CAFSPTNPTEGDEKLFF. Written as DNA, the CDR3 is TGTGCCTTCAGTCCGACGAACCCCACAGAGGGGGATGAAAAACTGTTTTTT.

In this sample, this clonotype turned up a few times. The chain is built from TRBV7-9 and TRBJ1-2; D ambiguous. Germline V gives CDR1 SEHNR, CDR2 FQNEAQ (reference sequence). The CDR3 covers 14 residues. V lost 10 bases to trimming and J lost 4 bases, with 19 bases between them. CDR3: CATPRLGFGYGYTF. CDR3 sequence (DNA): TGTGCCACCCCCCGGCTAGGGTTCGGCTATGGCTACACCTTC.

CDR3 in DNA: TGTGCCAGCAGCCCTACAGGGAGACCTGAAGCTTTCTTT. Translating gives CASSPTGRPEAFF. The gene calls are TRBV7-3 and TRBJ1-1; a possible D gene is TRBD1 (6 bases). V shed 5 bases and J shed 6 bases, with 13 bases lying between them. The germline V gene has CDR1 SGHTA and CDR2 FQGTGA. This CDR3 has 13 residues.

This clonotype was seen at least ten times. This chain joins TRBV7-9 and TRBJ1-1; D unresolved. This CDR3 region has 14 residues. The germline V gene encodes CDR1 SEHNR and CDR2 FQNEAQ (reference sequence). Trimming shortened V by 5 bases and J by 4 bases, and 14 bases separated the two germline ends. The CDR3 protein is CASSPVEVGTEAFF. In nucleotides, the CDR3 is TGTGCCAGCAGCCCCGTTGAAGTGGGCACTGAAGCTTTCTTT.

In this sample, this clonotype turned up many times. This chain uses TRBV12-3 or TRBV12-4 with TRBJ2-3; 9 positions match TRBD2. Unmatched junction bases numbered 7, after V lost 7 bases and J lost 2 bases. This CDR3 has 15 amino acids. CDR3 nucleotides: TGTGCCAGCATTCTTGGCGGGAGGGACACAGATACGCAGTATTTT. Its protein product is CASILGGRDTDTQYF.